These 9 T cell receptor beta chains share one sample of origin, sequenced in a study of CD8 T cells in ankylosing spondylitis. TCRdb called the 5' RACE reads again in MiXCR, with one record for every CDR3 protein. The sample yields under 150,000 distinct CDR3 sequences, approximately 9.7% seen once. The material sequenced was blood, either unsorted or a sorted T cell fraction (not recorded which). These receptors all stem from a male donor with ankylosing spondylitis or in good health (not recorded which).

This clonotype was counted at least ten times. This rearrangement joins TRBV7-2 to TRBJ2-5, with 8 bases identical to TRBD1. Germline CDR1 is SGHTA and CDR2 is FQGNSA. Trimming took 5 bases from V and 2 from J; bases not matched to a gene: 4. The CDR3 runs to 14 residues. The chain's CDR3 is CASSPDRGQETQYF. The CDR3 DNA reads as TGTGCCAGCAGCCCCGACAGGGGTCAAGAGACCCAGTACTTC.

The table lists this clonotype with a few counts. CDR3 DNA: TGCAGTGCTAGCCGCGGGTTAGTCTACGAGCAGTACTTC. Translated: CSASRGLVYEQYF. The rearrangement joins TRBV20-1 to TRBJ2-7, with D perhaps matching TRBD2 (5 bases). The CDR3 sequence is 13 residues long. The V end was cut by 3 bases, the J end by 3 bases, with 12 bases between. Germline CDR1 DFQATT, CDR2 SNEGSKA (reference sequence).

J is TRBJ2-7 and V is TRBV11-1; D possibly matches TRBD1 or TRBD2 (5 bases each). Germline CDR1 SGHAT, CDR2 FQDESV (reference sequence). The V end lost 4 bases, the J end lost 3 bases, and 13 bases lay between the germline ends. The CDR3 spans 14 residues. This CDR3 reads CASSSLEGHYEQYF. DNA for the CDR3: TGTGCCAGCAGCTCGCTCGAGGGGCACTACGAGCAGTACTTC.

This clonotype was picked up a small number of times. The chain is built from TRBV5-1 and TRBJ2-7, with D uncertain. The CDR3 loop spans 14 amino acids. The germline V and J ends were trimmed by 2 bases and 5 bases, with 14 bases remaining between them. CDR1 is SGHRS, CDR2 YFSETQ, per germline. The CDR3, as DNA: TGCGCCAGCAGCTTCAGAGATCCTTTCCACGAGCAGTACTTC. Residues: CASSFRDPFHEQYF.

In its sample, this clonotype was seen a few times. The V and J genes are TRBV6-5 and TRBJ2-1, with 7 bases matching TRBD1. The CDR3 is 13 residues long. Germline V lookup: CDR1 MNHEY, CDR2 SVGAGI. V dropped 1 base and J dropped 7; count of bases not matched to a gene: 1. This CDR3 is CASSYFRGNEQFF. The DNA of the CDR3 is TGTGCCAGCAGTTACTTCAGGGGGAATGAGCAGTTCTTC.

This chain links TRBV3-1 with TRBJ1-5; D gene unclear. The CDR3 totals 13 residues. Germline V gene sequence: CDR1 LGHDT, CDR2 YNNKEL (reference sequence). The V end was cut by 1 base, the J end by 1 base, with 2 bases between. In nucleotides, the CDR3 is TGTGCCAGCAGCCAAGGCAGCAATCAGCCCCAGCATTTT. Amino acid sequence: CASSQGSNQPQHF. The full variable domain, in which reference TRBV3-1 and TRBJ1-5 provide the parts outside the CDR3, is DTAVSQTPKYLVTQMGNDKSIKCEQNLGHDTMYWYKQDSKKFLKIMFSYNNKELIINETVPNRFSPKSPDKAHLNLHINSLELGDSAVYFCASSQGSNQPQHFGDGTRLSIL.

This chain uses TRBV14 with TRBJ1-1; D is uncertain. The V and J ends lost 1 base and 0 bases respectively, with 12 bases between them. The germline V gene encodes CDR1 SGHDN and CDR2 FVKESK. This CDR3 has 16 residues. The DNA of the CDR3 is TGTGCCAGCAGCCAAGCAACGTTTGGGATGAACACTGAAGCTTTCTTT. It is translated as CASSQATFGMNTEAFF.

The chain has TRBV7-9 and TRBJ2-1; 7 positions agree with TRBD1. CDR1 and CDR2 from the germline V gene are SEHNR and FQNEAQ (reference sequence). The CDR3 is made up of 16 amino acids. Trimming cost V 5 bases and J 1 base; bases outside gene matches: 8. CDR3 amino acids: CASSPPKTGSYNEQFF. CDR3 nucleotide sequence: TGTGCCAGCAGCCCACCGAAGACAGGGTCCTACAATGAGCAGTTCTTC.

Concerning this clonotype itself: This could be a read error, since a much larger clone is one nucleotide away. The final CDR3 position lacks the conserved phenylalanine or tryptophan, pointing to a likely read error. The chain combines TRBV12-3 or TRBV12-4 with TRBJ2-3; 7 bases match TRBD1. Trimming cost V 2 bases and J 2 bases; bases outside gene matches: 4. CDR3 size: 15 residues. The CDR3 spells CASSLRDRDTDTQYL. CDR3 DNA: TGTGCCAGCAGTTTACGGGACAGAGACACAGATACGCAGTATTTG.